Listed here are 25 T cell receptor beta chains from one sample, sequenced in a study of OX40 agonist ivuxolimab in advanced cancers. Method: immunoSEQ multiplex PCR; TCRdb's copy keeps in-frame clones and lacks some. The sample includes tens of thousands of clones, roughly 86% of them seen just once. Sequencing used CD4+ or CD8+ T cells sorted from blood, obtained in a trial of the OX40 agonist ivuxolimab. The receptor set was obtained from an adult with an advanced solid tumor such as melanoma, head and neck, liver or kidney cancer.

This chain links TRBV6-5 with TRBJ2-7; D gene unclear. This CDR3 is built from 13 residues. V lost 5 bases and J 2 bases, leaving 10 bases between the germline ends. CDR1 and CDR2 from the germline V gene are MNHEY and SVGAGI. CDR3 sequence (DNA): TGTGCCAGCAGTCCCGGGTCAGCCTACGAGCAGTACTTC. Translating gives CASSPGSAYEQYF.

The CDR3 spells CASSSGTSGNEQFF. CDR3 nucleotides: TGTGCCAGCAGTTCAGGGACTAGCGGCAATGAGCAGTTCTTC. The chain recombines TRBV27 with TRBJ2-1, with 11 bases fitting TRBD2. Unmatched junction bases numbered 2, after V lost 4 bases and J lost 6 bases. Germline values: CDR1 MNHEY, CDR2 SMNVEV (reference sequence). The CDR3 is 14 residues long.

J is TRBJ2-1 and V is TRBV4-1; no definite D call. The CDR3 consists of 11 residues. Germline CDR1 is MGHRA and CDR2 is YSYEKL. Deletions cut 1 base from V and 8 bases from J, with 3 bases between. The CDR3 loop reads CASSQGDEQFF. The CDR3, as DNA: TGCGCCAGCAGCCAAGGGGATGAGCAGTTCTTC.

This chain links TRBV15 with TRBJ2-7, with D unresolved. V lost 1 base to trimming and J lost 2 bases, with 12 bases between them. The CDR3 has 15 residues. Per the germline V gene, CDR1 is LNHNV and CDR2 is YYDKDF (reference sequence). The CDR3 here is CATSRALYNPYEQYF. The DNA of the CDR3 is TGTGCCACCAGCAGAGCACTTTACAACCCCTACGAGCAGTACTTC.

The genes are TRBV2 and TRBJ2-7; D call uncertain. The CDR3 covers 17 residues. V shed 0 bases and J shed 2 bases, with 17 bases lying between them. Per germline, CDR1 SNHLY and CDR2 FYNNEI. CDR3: CASSEAGFRARPYEQYF. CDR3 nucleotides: TGTGCCAGCAGTGAAGCGGGGTTTAGGGCTCGACCCTACGAGCAGTACTTC.

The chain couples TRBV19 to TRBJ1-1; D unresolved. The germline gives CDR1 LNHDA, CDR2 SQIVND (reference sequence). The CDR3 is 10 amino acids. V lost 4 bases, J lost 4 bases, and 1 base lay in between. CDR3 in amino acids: CASSSTEAFF. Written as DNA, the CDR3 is TGTGCCAGTAGTAGCACTGAAGCTTTCTTT.

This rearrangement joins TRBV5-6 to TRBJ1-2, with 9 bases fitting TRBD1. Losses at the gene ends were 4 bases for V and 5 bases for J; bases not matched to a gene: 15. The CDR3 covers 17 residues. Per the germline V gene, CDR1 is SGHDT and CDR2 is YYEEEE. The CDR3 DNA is TGTGCCAGCAGCACCTGGACAGGGGCGCGTATTCGGTATGGCTACACCTTC. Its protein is CASSTWTGARIRYGYTF. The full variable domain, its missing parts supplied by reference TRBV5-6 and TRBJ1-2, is DAGVTQSPTHLIKTRGQQVTLRCSPKSGHDTVSWYQQALGQGPQFIFQYYEEEERQRGNFPDRFSGHQFPNYSSELNVNALLLGDSALYLCASSTWTGARIRYGYTFGSGTRLTVV.

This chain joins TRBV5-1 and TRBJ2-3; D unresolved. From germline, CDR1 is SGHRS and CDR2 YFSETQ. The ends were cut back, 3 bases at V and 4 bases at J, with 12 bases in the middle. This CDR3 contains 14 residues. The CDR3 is CASSSSADSDTQYF. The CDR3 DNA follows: TGCGCCAGCAGCTCCTCCGCTGACTCAGATACGCAGTATTTT.

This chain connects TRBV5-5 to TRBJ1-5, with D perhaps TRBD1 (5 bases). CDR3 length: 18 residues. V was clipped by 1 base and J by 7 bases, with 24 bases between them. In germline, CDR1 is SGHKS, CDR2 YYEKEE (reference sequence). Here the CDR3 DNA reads TGTGCCAGCAGCTTGACCGATCTTTTAGGGCAGGGTAGACAGCCCCAGCATTTT. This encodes CASSLTDLLGQGRQPQHF.

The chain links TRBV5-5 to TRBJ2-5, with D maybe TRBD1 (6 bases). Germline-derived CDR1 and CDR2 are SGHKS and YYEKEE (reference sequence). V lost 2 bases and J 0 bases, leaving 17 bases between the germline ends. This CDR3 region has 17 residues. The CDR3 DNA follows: TGTGCCAGCAGCTTCCACGACGGGACACGGTACCAAGAGACCCAGTACTTC. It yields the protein CASSFHDGTRYQETQYF.

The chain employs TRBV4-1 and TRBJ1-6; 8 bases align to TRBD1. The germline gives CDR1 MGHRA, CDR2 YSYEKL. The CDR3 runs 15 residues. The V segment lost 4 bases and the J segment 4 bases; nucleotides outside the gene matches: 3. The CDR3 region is CASSLRTGYNSPLHF. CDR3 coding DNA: TGCGCCAGCAGCCTTAGGACAGGGTATAATTCACCCCTCCACTTT.

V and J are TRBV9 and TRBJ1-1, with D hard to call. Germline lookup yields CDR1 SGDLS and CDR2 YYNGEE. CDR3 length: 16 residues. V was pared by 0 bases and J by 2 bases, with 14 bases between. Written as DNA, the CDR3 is TGTGCCAGCAGCGTAGTGCGACCTCCCGCCAACACTGAAGCTTTCTTT. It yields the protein CASSVVRPPANTEAFF. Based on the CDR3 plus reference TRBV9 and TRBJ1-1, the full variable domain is DSGVTQTPKHLITATGQRVTLRCSPRSGDLSVYWYQQSLDQGLQFLIQYYNGEERAKGNILERFSAQQFPDLHSELNLSSLELGDSALYFCASSVVRPPANTEAFFGQGTRLTVV.

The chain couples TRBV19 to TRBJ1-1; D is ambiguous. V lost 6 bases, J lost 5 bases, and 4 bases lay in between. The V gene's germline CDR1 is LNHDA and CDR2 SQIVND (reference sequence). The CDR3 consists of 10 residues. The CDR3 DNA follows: TGTGCCAGTAGGGCGACTGAAGCTTTCTTT. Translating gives CASRATEAFF. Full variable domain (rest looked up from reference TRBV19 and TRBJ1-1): DGGITQSPKYLFRKEGQNVTLSCEQNLNHDAMYWYRQDPGQGLRLIYYSQIVNDFQKGDIAEGYSVSREKKESFPLTVTSAQKNPTAFYLCASRATEAFFGQGTRLTVV.

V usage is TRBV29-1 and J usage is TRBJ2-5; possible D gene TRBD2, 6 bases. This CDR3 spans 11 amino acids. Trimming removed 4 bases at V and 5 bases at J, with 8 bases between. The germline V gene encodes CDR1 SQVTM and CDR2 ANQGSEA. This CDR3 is CSVGGGETQYF. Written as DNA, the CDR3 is TGCAGCGTTGGCGGAGGGGAGACCCAGTACTTC.

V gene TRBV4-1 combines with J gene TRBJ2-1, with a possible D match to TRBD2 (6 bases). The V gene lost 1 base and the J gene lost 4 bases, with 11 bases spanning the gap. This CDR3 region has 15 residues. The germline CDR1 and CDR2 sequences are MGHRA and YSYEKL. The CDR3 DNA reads TGCGCCAGCAGCCAAGCTGACGGGGGATACAATGAGCAGTTCTTC. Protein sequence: CASSQADGGYNEQFF.

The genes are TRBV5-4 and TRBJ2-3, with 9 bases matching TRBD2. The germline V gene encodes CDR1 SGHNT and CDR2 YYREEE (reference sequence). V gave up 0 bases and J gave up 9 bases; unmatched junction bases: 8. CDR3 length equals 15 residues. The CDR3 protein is CASSLASGDGGTQYF. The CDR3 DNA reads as TGTGCCAGCAGCTTGGCTAGCGGGGATGGTGGCACGCAGTATTTT.

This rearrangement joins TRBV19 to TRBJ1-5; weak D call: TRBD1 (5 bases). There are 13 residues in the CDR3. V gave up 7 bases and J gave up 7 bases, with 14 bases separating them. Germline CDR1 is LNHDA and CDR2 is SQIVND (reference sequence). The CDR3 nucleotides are TGTGCCAGTACCCCCGCAGGGTGGCAGCCCCAGCATTTT. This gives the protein CASTPAGWQPQHF.

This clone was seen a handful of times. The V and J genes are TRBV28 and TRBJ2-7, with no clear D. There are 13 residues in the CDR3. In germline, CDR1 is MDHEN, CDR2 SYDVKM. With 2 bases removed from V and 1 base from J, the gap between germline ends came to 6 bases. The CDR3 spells CASSLVTSYEQYF. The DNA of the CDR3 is TGTGCCAGCAGTTTAGTGACATCCTACGAGCAGTACTTC.

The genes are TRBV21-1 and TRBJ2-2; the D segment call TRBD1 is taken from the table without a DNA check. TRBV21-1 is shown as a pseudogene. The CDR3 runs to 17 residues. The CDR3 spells CASSPPPGQVFTGELFF. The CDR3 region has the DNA TGTGCCAGCAGCCCACCCCCCGGACAGGTTTTCACCGGGGAGCTGTTTTTT.

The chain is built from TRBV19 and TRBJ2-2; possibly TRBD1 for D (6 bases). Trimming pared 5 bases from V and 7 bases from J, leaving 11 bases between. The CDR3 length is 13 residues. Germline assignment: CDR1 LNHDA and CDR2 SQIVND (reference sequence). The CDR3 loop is CASSWGRGGELFF. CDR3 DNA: TGTGCCAGTAGTTGGGGGCGAGGCGGGGAGCTGTTTTTT.

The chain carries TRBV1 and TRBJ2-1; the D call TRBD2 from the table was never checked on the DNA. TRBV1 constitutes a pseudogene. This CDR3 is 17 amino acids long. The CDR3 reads CTSSPGLAGGGDNEQFF. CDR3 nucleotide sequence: TGCACCAGCAGCCCCGGACTAGCGGGAGGGGGGGACAATGAGCAGTTCTTC.

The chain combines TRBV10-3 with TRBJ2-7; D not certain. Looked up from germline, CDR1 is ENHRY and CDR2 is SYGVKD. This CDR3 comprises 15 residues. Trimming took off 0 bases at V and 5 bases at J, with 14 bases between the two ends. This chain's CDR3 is CAISESANLANEQYF. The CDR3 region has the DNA TGTGCCATCAGTGAGTCGGCCAACCTTGCCAACGAGCAGTACTTC.

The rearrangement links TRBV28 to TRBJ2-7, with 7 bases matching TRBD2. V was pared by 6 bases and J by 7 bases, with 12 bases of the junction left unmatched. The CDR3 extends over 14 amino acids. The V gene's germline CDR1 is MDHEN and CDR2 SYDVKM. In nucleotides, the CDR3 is TGTGCCAGCAGAACGCGGGAGTATAAGGGGGAGCAGTACTTC. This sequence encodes CASRTREYKGEQYF.

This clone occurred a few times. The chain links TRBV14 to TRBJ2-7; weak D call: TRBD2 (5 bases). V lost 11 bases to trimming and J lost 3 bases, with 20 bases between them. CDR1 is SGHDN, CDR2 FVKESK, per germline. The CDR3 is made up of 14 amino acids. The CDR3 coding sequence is TGTGCCCAAACCCTAGCTCCCCAAAACTACGAGCAGTACTTC. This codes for CAQTLAPQNYEQYF.

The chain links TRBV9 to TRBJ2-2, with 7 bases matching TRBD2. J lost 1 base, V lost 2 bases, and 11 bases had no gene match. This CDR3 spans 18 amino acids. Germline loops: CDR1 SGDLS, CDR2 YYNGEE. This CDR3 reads CASSVPGGGPLNTGELFF. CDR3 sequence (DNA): TGTGCCAGCAGCGTCCCGGGGGGTGGACCATTGAACACCGGGGAGCTGTTTTTT.